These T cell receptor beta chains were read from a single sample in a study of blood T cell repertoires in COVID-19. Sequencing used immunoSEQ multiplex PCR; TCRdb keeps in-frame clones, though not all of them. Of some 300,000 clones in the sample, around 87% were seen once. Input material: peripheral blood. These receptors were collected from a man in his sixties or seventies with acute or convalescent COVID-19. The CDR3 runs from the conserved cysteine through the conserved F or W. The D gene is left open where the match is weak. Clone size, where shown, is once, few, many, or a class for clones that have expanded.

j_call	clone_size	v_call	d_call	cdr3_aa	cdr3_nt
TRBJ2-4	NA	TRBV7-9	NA	CASSRGDGGHIAKNIQYF	TGTGCCAGCAGCCGCGGGGACGGGGGGCACATCGCCAAAAACATTCAGTACTTC
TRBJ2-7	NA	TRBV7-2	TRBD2	CASSRSGTSGRALREQYF	TGTGCCAGCAGCAGGTCCGGGACTAGCGGGAGGGCCCTAAGGGAGCAGTACTTC
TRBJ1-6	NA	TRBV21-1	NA	CASSKVGQSNSPLHF	TGTGCCAGCAGCAAAGTGGGACAGTCCAATTCACCCCTCCACTTT
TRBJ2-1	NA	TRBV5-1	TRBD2	CASSLVAGASNEQFF	TGCGCCAGCAGCTTGGTGGCGGGAGCAAGCAATGAGCAGTTCTTC
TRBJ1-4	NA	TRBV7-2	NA	CASSLALYTVNEKLFF	TGTGCCAGCAGCTTAGCGCTCTATACGGTGAATGAAAAACTGTTTTTT
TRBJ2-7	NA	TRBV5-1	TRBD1	CASSSSGQATYEQYF	TGCGCCAGCAGCTCGTCGGGACAGGCTACCTACGAGCAGTACTTC
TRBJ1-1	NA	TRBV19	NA	CASRLSRGNTEAFF	TGTGCCAGTAGATTAAGCAGAGGGAACACTGAAGCTTTCTTT
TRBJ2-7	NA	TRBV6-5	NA	CASSYGAGTESYEQYF	TGTGCCAGCAGTTACGGGGCGGGGACGGAGTCCTACGAGCAGTACTTC
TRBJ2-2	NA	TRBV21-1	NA	CASSSPGTEISDGNTGELFF	TGTGCCAGCAGCAGCCCCGGGACAGAAATTTCAGATGGGAACACCGGGGAGCTGTTTTTT
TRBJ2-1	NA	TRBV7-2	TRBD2	CASSLWVTSGGNSYNEQFF	TGTGCCAGCAGCTTATGGGTGACTAGCGGGGGGAACTCCTACAATGAGCAGTTCTTC
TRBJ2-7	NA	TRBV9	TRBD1	CASSVSGTGASYEQYF	TGTGCCAGCAGCGTATCCGGGACAGGAGCCTCCTACGAGCAGTACTTC
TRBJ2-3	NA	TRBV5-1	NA	CASSLRGSGTDTQYF	TGCGCCAGCAGCTTGAGGGGCTCCGGCACAGATACGCAGTATTTT
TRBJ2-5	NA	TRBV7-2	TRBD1	CASSTSRDRGSETQYF	TGTGCCAGCAGCACGTCCCGGGACAGGGGTTCAGAGACCCAGTACTTC
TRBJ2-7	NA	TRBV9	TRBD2	CASSVDPSGTYEQYF	TGTGCCAGCAGCGTAGATCCTAGCGGGACCTACGAGCAGTACTTC
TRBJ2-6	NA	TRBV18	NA	CASSPVRAPGANVLTF	TGTGCCAGCTCACCAGTGAGGGCCCCTGGGGCCAACGTCCTGACTTTC
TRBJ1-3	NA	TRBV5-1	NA	CASSGQSSGNTIYF	TGCGCCAGCTCAGGACAGTCCTCTGGAAACACCATATATTTT
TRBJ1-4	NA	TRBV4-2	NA	CASSQDTGREKLFF	TGTGCCAGCAGCCAAGATACAGGGCGGGAAAAACTGTTTTTT
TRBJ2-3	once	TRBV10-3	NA	CAISGRDGSTDTQYF	TGTGCCATCAGTGGGAGGGACGGTAGCACAGATACGCAGTATTTT
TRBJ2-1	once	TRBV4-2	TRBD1	CASSQDRGLEQFF	TGTGCCAGCAGCCAAGACAGGGGGCTTGAGCAGTTCTTC